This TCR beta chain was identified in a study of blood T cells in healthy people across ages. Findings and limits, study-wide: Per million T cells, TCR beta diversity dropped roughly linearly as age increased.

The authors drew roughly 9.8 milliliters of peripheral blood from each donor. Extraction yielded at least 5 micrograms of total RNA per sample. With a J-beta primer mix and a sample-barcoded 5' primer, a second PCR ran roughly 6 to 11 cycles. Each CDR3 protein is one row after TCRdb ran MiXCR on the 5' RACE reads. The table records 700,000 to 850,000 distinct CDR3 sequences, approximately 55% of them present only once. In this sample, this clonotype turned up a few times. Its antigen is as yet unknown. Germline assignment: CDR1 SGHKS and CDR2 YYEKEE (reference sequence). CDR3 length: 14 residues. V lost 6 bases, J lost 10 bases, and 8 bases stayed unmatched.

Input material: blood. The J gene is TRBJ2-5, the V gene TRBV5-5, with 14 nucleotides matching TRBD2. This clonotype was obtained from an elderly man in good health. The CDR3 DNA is TGTGCCAGCAACAAAGGGACTAGCGGGAGCCTCCAGTACTTC. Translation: CASNKGTSGSLQYF.